A single sample is the source of the 20 T cell receptor beta chains below, sequenced in a study of blood T cells in healthy people across ages (dated by TCRdb to 2015 to 2017). Library construction relied on 5' RACE. Sequencing was carried out with an Illumina HiSeq 2500. A second 7 to 11 cycle PCR used a sample-barcoded 5' primer and a J-beta primer mix. In TCRdb, the public reads were trimmed at Q25 with fastp and aligned with MiXCR, with productive beta chains retained. Under each unique CDR3 protein, matching rows form one entry showing the most common genes and DNA. This sample has about 1.1 million distinct CDR3 sequences in its table, and roughly two fifths of those were observed once. The ten largest clones represent roughly 14% of the sample. Material: blood. Receptors originate from a man younger than 35 in good health.

This clonotype was observed a handful of times. The V and J genes are TRBV5-1 and TRBJ2-3; D may be TRBD1 or TRBD2 (6 bases each). Trimming removed 0 bases from V and 3 bases from J, with 17 bases in between. Germline CDR1 SGHRS, CDR2 YFSETQ. This CDR3 has 17 residues. The CDR3 sequence is CASSLDVSGARTDTQYF. For the CDR3, the DNA is TGCGCCAGCAGCTTGGATGTGTCGGGGGCTCGGACAGATACGCAGTATTTT.

This rearrangement joins TRBV6-5 to TRBJ1-4; TRBD1 is a possible D gene (6 bases). Germline values: CDR1 MNHEY, CDR2 SVGAGI. V shed 11 bases and J shed 1 base, with 11 bases lying between them. This CDR3 contains 13 residues. As DNA, the CDR3 is TGTGCCGTAGGGGGGCAAACTAATGAAAAACTGTTTTTT. Its translation is CAVGGQTNEKLFF.

This sequence joins TRBV4-3 and TRBJ2-3; D is uncertain. Germline V gene data show CDR1 as LGHNA and CDR2 as YSLEER. The CDR3 spans 14 residues. With 4 bases removed from V and 3 bases from J, the gap between germline ends came to 11 bases. The CDR3 reads CASSPMAYTDTQYF. The CDR3, as DNA: TGCGCCAGCAGCCCGATGGCCTATACAGATACGCAGTATTTT.

V gene TRBV25-1 combines with J gene TRBJ2-5; 7 bases are shared with TRBD1. Matching the DNA end better, TRBJ2-7 makes the J call doubtful. The CDR3 loop spans 14 amino acids. Germline CDR1 and CDR2: MGHDK and SYGVNS. CDR3 residues: CASDPDRSKSEQYF. The CDR3 DNA sequence: TGTGCCAGCGATCCGGACAGGTCCAAATCCGAGCAGTACTTC.

This sequence joins TRBV20-1 and TRBJ2-7; 10 bases align to TRBD2. Trimming at V came to 5 bases and at J to 7 bases, leaving 11 bases not matched to a gene. The germline V gene encodes CDR1 DFQATT and CDR2 SNEGSKA (reference sequence). The CDR3 consists of 14 residues. In DNA, the CDR3 is TGCAGTGCTGATAGCGGGGGGCAGATAAATGAGCAGTACTTC. Residues: CSADSGGQINEQYF.

This clonotype came up a few times. The chain links TRBV12-3 or TRBV12-4 to TRBJ1-4; D gene uncertain. CDR3 length: 16 residues. V gave up 3 bases and J gave up 8 bases, with 19 bases separating them. The CDR3 region is CASSFVRVGGTEKLFF. CDR3 nucleotide sequence: TGTGCCAGCAGTTTTGTGCGGGTGGGCGGCACGGAAAAACTGTTTTTT.

This clonotype came up a few times. This chain links TRBV9 with TRBJ1-1; no clear D gene. V lost 0 bases to trimming and J lost 2 bases, with 5 bases between them. Germline CDR1 and CDR2: SGDLS and YYNGEE. CDR3 length: 13 residues. The CDR3 region has the DNA TGTGCCAGCAGCGTAGAGAGTAACACTGAAGCTTTCTTT. Translating gives CASSVESNTEAFF.

The CDR3 protein is CSASSLASAGGTWDEQYF. The CDR3 nucleotides are TGCAGTGCTAGTAGTCTTGCTTCGGCGGGGGGAACTTGGGATGAGCAGTACTTC. The V call is TRBV20-1, the J call TRBJ2-5, with 8 positions matching TRBD2. The CDR3 runs to 18 residues. Per germline, CDR1 DFQATT and CDR2 SNEGSKA (reference sequence). V was pared by 3 bases and J by 11 bases, with 26 bases of the junction left unmatched.

This chain uses TRBV3-1 with TRBJ1-5, with a tentative D call TRBD1 (5 bases). This CDR3 region has 15 residues. CDR1 and CDR2 from the germline V gene are LGHDT and YNNKEL (reference sequence). V was cut by 1 base and J by 5 bases, with 12 bases left in between. The CDR3 loop reads CASSQAYGGHQPQHF. Written as DNA, the CDR3 is TGTGCCAGCAGCCAAGCGTACGGGGGTCATCAGCCCCAGCATTTT.

This chain connects TRBV20-1 to TRBJ2-1; D gene unclear. This CDR3 spans 14 amino acids. With 6 bases removed from V and 3 bases from J, the gap between germline ends came to 15 bases. Per the germline V gene, CDR1 is DFQATT and CDR2 is SNEGSKA (reference sequence). CDR3 sequence reads: CSALPQTHYNEQFF. CDR3 DNA sequence: TGCAGTGCCCTCCCACAGACGCACTACAATGAGCAGTTCTTC.

V is TRBV5-1 and J is TRBJ2-1, with 7 bases fitting TRBD2. J gave up 6 bases and V 1 base, and 10 bases lay outside the gene matches. The CDR3 extends over 16 amino acids. Germline V gene sequence: CDR1 SGHRS, CDR2 YFSETQ. This CDR3 is CASSLRFGGDPNEQFF. The CDR3 DNA reads as TGCGCCAGCAGCTTGAGGTTTGGGGGGGACCCCAATGAGCAGTTCTTC.

This chain joins TRBV20-1 and TRBJ2-5; 14 bases are shared with TRBD2. Germline CDR1 and CDR2: DFQATT and SNEGSKA (reference sequence). V was clipped by 6 bases and J by 4 bases; unmatched bases: 4. This CDR3 has 14 amino acids. The CDR3 here is CSATGTSGGETQYF. The CDR3 region has the DNA TGCAGTGCAACCGGGACTAGCGGGGGAGAGACCCAGTACTTC.

This clonotype was counted a single time. The chain recombines TRBV30 with TRBJ2-1; a possible D gene is TRBD1 (6 bases). Germline values: CDR1 GTSNPN, CDR2 SVGIG (reference sequence). Trimming pared 5 bases from V and 1 base from J, leaving 21 bases between. The CDR3 extends over 17 amino acids. CDR3 sequence: CAWARRFGTHSYNEQFF. The CDR3, as DNA: TGTGCCTGGGCTAGACGTTTCGGGACACATTCCTACAATGAGCAGTTCTTC. The whole variable domain, filled in from reference TRBV30 and TRBJ2-1, reads SQTIHQWPATLVQPVGSPLSLECTVEGTSNPNLYWYRQAAGRGLQLLFYSVGIGQISSEVPQNLSASRPQDRQFILSSKKLLLSDSGFYLCAWARRFGTHSYNEQFFGPGTRLTVL.

The J gene is TRBJ1-5, the V gene TRBV7-9; D not certain. Per germline, CDR1 SEHNR and CDR2 FQNEAQ (reference sequence). V was clipped by 6 bases and J by 9 bases, with 12 bases between them. This CDR3 has 12 residues. CDR3 protein: CASSAGARPQHF. CDR3 nucleotide sequence: TGTGCCAGCAGTGCGGGTGCAAGGCCCCAGCATTTT.

The chain is built from TRBV7-6 and TRBJ2-2, with D tentatively TRBD1 or TRBD2 (5 bases each). Trimming removed 3 bases from V and 6 bases from J, with 11 bases in between. Germline V gene sequence: CDR1 SGHVS, CDR2 FNYEAQ. The length of the CDR3 is 14 residues. The CDR3 region has the DNA TGTGCCAGCAGCTTCCTCAGAGGGGCCGGGGAGCTGTTTTTT. Protein: CASSFLRGAGELFF.

This clonotype was seen a few times. V and J are TRBV3-1 and TRBJ2-1; TRBD2 matches at 8 bases. The germline V gene has CDR1 LGHDT and CDR2 YNNKEL (reference sequence). The V gene end was trimmed by 5 bases and the J gene end by 10 bases; junction bases not matched to a gene: 10. The CDR3 runs to 14 residues. As DNA, the CDR3 is TGTGCCAGCAGCTATTCGACTAGCGTCGCCGAGCAGTTCTTC. Translation gives CASSYSTSVAEQFF.

J is TRBJ1-5 and V is TRBV7-2, with 7 positions matching TRBD1. The CDR3 runs 14 residues. The germline gives CDR1 SGHTA, CDR2 FQGNSA. Trimming took 2 bases from V and 7 from J; bases not matched to a gene: 5. CDR3 loop: CASSLRLDRQPQHF. CDR3 sequence (DNA): TGTGCCAGCAGCTTAAGGTTGGACAGGCAGCCCCAGCATTTT.

The CDR3 DNA reads as TGTGCCAGCAGACCCCTGGGACAGGGGGTCTCAGATACGCAGTATTTT. As protein: CASRPLGQGVSDTQYF. The chain combines TRBV6-2 or TRBV6-3 with TRBJ2-3; 11 bases line up with TRBD1. Trimming removed 6 bases from V and 4 bases from J; junction bases left unmatched: 9. The CDR3 totals 16 residues. The germline CDR1 and CDR2 sequences are MNHEY and SVGEGT.

This clonotype was counted many times. The rearrangement uses TRBV9 and TRBJ1-2; TRBD1 might be the D (5 bases). The CDR3 is 13 residues long. In germline, CDR1 is SGDLS, CDR2 YYNGEE. The V and J ends lost 0 bases and 5 bases respectively, with 8 bases between them. The CDR3 loop is CASSVEGRYGYTF. In nucleotides, the CDR3 is TGTGCCAGCAGCGTAGAGGGGCGTTATGGCTACACCTTC.

This clonotype occurred once. One junction end does not reproduce the germline sequence, and a read error may be involved. The rearrangement uses TRBV7-2 and TRBJ2-3; 8 bases fit TRBD2. The CDR3 contains 16 residues. The germline V gene has CDR1 SGHTA and CDR2 FQGNSA. The chain's CDR3 is CAGSWITGGSTDTQYF. The CDR3, as DNA: TGTGCCGGCAGCTGGATTACGGGGGGGAGCACAGATACGCAGTATTTT.